In this sample, the clone carrying this TCR beta chain turned up a few times. Antigen unknown. This record belongs to a study of regulatory T cells in long-lasting Graves disease. The overall study: Prior antithyroid drug treatment in newly diagnosed Graves' patients lasted under 3 months.

Overall study findings and caveats: It was in persistent disease that TRBV28, TRBJ1-2 and TRBJ2-5 were favored.

Through Arm-PCR of CDR3 regions and iRepertoire HTBI primers, TCR beta libraries were built. From the multiplex PCR reads, TCRdb called clonotypes with MiXCR, one entry per CDR3 protein. The data contain roughly 530,000 distinct CDR3 sequences, more than 15% of them singletons. Time point of the sample: newly diagnosed GD, antithyroid drugs for less than 3 months. From PBMCs, RNA was extracted and then used to make the TCR library. With V trimmed by 3 bases and J by 5 bases, 9 bases remained unmatched. Germline V lookup: CDR1 DFQATT, CDR2 SNEGSKA (reference sequence). This CDR3 spans 16 amino acids. This same sample was also part of a study on T cells in Graves' hyperthyroidism and ophthalmopathy.

The sequence came from a woman between 40 and 65 years old with Graves disease. J is TRBJ2-3 and V is TRBV20-1; 12 bases line up with TRBD2. The material was peripheral blood mononuclear cells (PBMCs), obtained at new diagnosis, from a patient treated with antithyroid drugs. Here the CDR3 reads CSARGWLAGGGDTQYF. For the CDR3, the DNA is TGCAGTGCTAGGGGCTGGCTAGCGGGGGGGGGAGATACGCAGTATTTT.